The rows below give T cell receptor beta chains drawn from one sample of a study of post-analysis software for immune sequencing data. TCRdb redid the calling of the PCR reads with MiXCR, one entry per CDR3 protein. Altogether some 890,000 distinct CDR3 sequences are present, about 57% being singletons, with the ten largest covering around 4.5%. Specimen: blood. Receptor source: a girl aged 10-17 years with multiple sclerosis. CDR3s include the opening cysteine and the closing phenylalanine or tryptophan. Each record gives: V gene, clone size, J gene, D gene, CDR3 protein, CDR3 DNA. D genes are given only for firm matches. Rows may omit the clone size; those that give it use once, few, many or a size class.

v_gene: TRBV7-9
abundance: few
j_gene: TRBJ2-1
d_gene: TRBD2
CDR3aa: CASSSSGSYEQFF
CDR3nt: TGTGCCAGCAGCAGTAGCGGGAGCTATGAGCAGTTCTTC

v_gene: TRBV29-1
abundance: NA
j_gene: TRBJ2-1
d_gene: NA
CDR3aa: CSVDPDRPYNEQFF
CDR3nt: TGCAGCGTTGATCCGGACAGACCCTACAATGAGCAGTTCTTC

v_gene: TRBV29-1
abundance: NA
j_gene: TRBJ2-1
d_gene: NA
CDR3aa: CSARPLFDEQFF
CDR3nt: TGCAGCGCCCGCCCCCTATTCGATGAGCAGTTCTTC

v_gene: TRBV10-1
abundance: NA
j_gene: TRBJ2-3
d_gene: NA
CDR3aa: CASSGGASGGPTGTQYF
CDR3nt: TGCGCCAGCAGTGGGGGAGCGAGTGGCGGACCCACAGGTACGCAGTATTTT

v_gene: TRBV27
abundance: NA
j_gene: TRBJ2-5
d_gene: NA
CDR3aa: CASSIGGRSQSIGTQYF
CDR3nt: TGTGCCAGCAGTATAGGGGGGAGGTCTCAGTCGATAGGGACCCAGTACTTC

v_gene: TRBV6-1
abundance: few
j_gene: TRBJ2-6
d_gene: NA
CDR3aa: CASSEGGTRRSGANVLTF
CDR3nt: TGTGCCAGCAGTGAAGGTGGGACAAGGAGATCTGGGGCCAACGTCCTGACTTTC

v_gene: TRBV3-1
abundance: NA
j_gene: TRBJ2-1
d_gene: NA
CDR3aa: CASSLRTGNNEQFF
CDR3nt: TGTGCCAGCAGCCTTAGGACTGGCAACAATGAGCAGTTCTTC

v_gene: TRBV20-1
abundance: NA
j_gene: TRBJ1-2
d_gene: TRBD1
CDR3aa: CSAIYRGLDYGYTF
CDR3nt: TGCAGTGCTATCTACAGGGGGCTGGACTATGGCTACACCTTC

v_gene: TRBV29-1
abundance: NA
j_gene: TRBJ2-1
d_gene: NA
CDR3aa: CSHRLGGASNEQFF
CDR3nt: TGCAGCCACCGATTGGGGGGGGCGTCGAATGAGCAGTTCTTC

v_gene: TRBV5-1
abundance: once
j_gene: TRBJ2-3
d_gene: TRBD2
CDR3aa: CASSVSGSSTDTQYF
CDR3nt: TGCGCCAGCAGCGTTAGCGGGAGTAGCACAGATACGCAGTATTTT

v_gene: TRBV20-1
abundance: few
j_gene: TRBJ2-7
d_gene: NA
CDR3aa: CSATDPRSSYEQYF
CDR3nt: TGCAGTGCTACTGACCCACGTAGCTCCTACGAGCAGTACTTC

v_gene: TRBV12-3/TRBV12-4
abundance: NA
j_gene: TRBJ1-5
d_gene: TRBD1
CDR3aa: CASSSGQGRNQPQHF
CDR3nt: TGTGCCAGCAGTTCCGGACAGGGTCGCAATCAGCCCCAGCATTTT

v_gene: TRBV18
abundance: NA
j_gene: TRBJ2-2
d_gene: NA
CDR3aa: CASSPKESTGELFF
CDR3nt: TGTGCCAGCTCACCAAAGGAGAGCACCGGGGAGCTGTTTTTT

v_gene: TRBV20-1
abundance: NA
j_gene: TRBJ2-3
d_gene: TRBD2
CDR3aa: CSARRLAGGVMQYF
CDR3nt: TGCAGTGCTAGGCGCCTAGCGGGGGGGGTTATGCAGTATTTT

v_gene: TRBV7-2
abundance: NA
j_gene: TRBJ2-3
d_gene: NA
CDR3aa: CASSSHPRSDTQYF
CDR3nt: TGTGCCAGCAGCTCCCACCCCCGGTCGGATACGCAGTATTTT

v_gene: TRBV30
abundance: NA
j_gene: TRBJ1-1
d_gene: TRBD1
CDR3aa: CAWDRGLGTEAFF
CDR3nt: TGTGCCTGGGACAGGGGGCTGGGGACTGAAGCTTTCTTT

v_gene: TRBV3-1
abundance: NA
j_gene: TRBJ2-7
d_gene: TRBD2
CDR3aa: CASSQGTSGRIDEQYF
CDR3nt: TGTGCCAGCAGCCAAGGGACTAGCGGGAGGATCGACGAGCAGTACTTC

v_gene: TRBV10-3
abundance: NA
j_gene: TRBJ2-5
d_gene: NA
CDR3aa: CAISETWSLGGAGETQYF
CDR3nt: TGTGCCATCAGTGAGACGTGGAGCCTAGGAGGGGCCGGGGAGACCCAGTACTTC

v_gene: TRBV29-1
abundance: NA
j_gene: TRBJ2-1
d_gene: NA
CDR3aa: CSVGRNLGEQFF
CDR3nt: TGCAGCGTTGGACGGAATCTCGGTGAGCAGTTCTTC

v_gene: TRBV2
abundance: NA
j_gene: TRBJ2-3
d_gene: TRBD2
CDR3aa: CASSEGRERRATQYF
CDR3nt: TGTGCCAGCAGTGAGGGGCGGGAGAGGAGAGCTACGCAGTATTTT

v_gene: TRBV3-1
abundance: few
j_gene: TRBJ2-4
d_gene: TRBD1
CDR3aa: CASSQDLPGGIQYF
CDR3nt: TGTGCCAGCAGCCAAGATTTGCCAGGGGGCATTCAGTACTTC

v_gene: TRBV5-1
abundance: few
j_gene: TRBJ1-2
d_gene: NA
CDR3aa: CASSFSGVDYGYTF
CDR3nt: TGCGCCAGCAGCTTCTCGGGGGTCGACTATGGCTACACCTTC

v_gene: TRBV6-6
abundance: NA
j_gene: TRBJ2-3
d_gene: TRBD1
CDR3aa: CASIYRGGTDTQYF
CDR3nt: TGTGCCAGCATTTACAGGGGGGGCACAGATACGCAGTATTTT

v_gene: TRBV29-1
abundance: NA
j_gene: TRBJ2-6
d_gene: NA
CDR3aa: CSVKRANVLTF
CDR3nt: TGCAGCGTTAAAAGGGCCAACGTCCTGACTTTC

v_gene: TRBV29-1
abundance: few
j_gene: TRBJ2-7
d_gene: NA
CDR3aa: CSVDWGLPPYEQYF
CDR3nt: TGCAGCGTTGATTGGGGACTCCCACCCTACGAGCAGTACTTC

v_gene: TRBV30
abundance: NA
j_gene: TRBJ1-5
d_gene: NA
CDR3aa: CAWSGHSGQPQHF
CDR3nt: TGTGCCTGGAGTGGACATTCGGGACAGCCCCAGCATTTT

v_gene: TRBV6-5
abundance: NA
j_gene: TRBJ2-2
d_gene: TRBD1
CDR3aa: CASSFIPGTGGPNTGERFF
CDR3nt: TGTGCCAGCAGTTTCATCCCTGGGACAGGGGGCCCAAACACCGGGGAGCGGTTTTTT

v_gene: TRBV5-1
abundance: NA
j_gene: TRBJ1-1
d_gene: NA
CDR3aa: CASSLRVETANTEAFF
CDR3nt: TGCGCCAGCAGCTTGAGGGTCGAGACGGCGAACACTGAAGCTTTCTTT

v_gene: TRBV29-1
abundance: few
j_gene: TRBJ2-7
d_gene: TRBD2
CDR3aa: CSVGEGIYEQYF
CDR3nt: TGCAGCGTCGGGGAGGGCATCTACGAGCAGTACTTC

v_gene: TRBV5-1
abundance: NA
j_gene: TRBJ2-1
d_gene: NA
CDR3aa: CASSLVSGLSRNEQFF
CDR3nt: TGCGCCAGCAGCTTGGTTTCAGGGTTAAGTAGAAATGAGCAGTTCTTC

v_gene: TRBV29-1
abundance: NA
j_gene: TRBJ1-1
d_gene: NA
CDR3aa: CSVEWRGRGTEAFF
CDR3nt: TGCAGCGTTGAATGGCGGGGCAGAGGTACTGAAGCTTTCTTT

v_gene: TRBV29-1
abundance: NA
j_gene: TRBJ2-1
d_gene: NA
CDR3aa: CSAGDSYNEQFF
CDR3nt: TGCAGCGCAGGGGATTCCTACAATGAGCAGTTCTTC

v_gene: TRBV20-1
abundance: once
j_gene: TRBJ2-7
d_gene: TRBD2
CDR3aa: CSARWTSGTTYEQYF
CDR3nt: TGCAGTGCTAGATGGACTAGCGGGACCACCTACGAGCAGTACTTC

v_gene: TRBV6-5
abundance: NA
j_gene: TRBJ2-7
d_gene: NA
CDR3aa: CASSYQGSLIEQYF
CDR3nt: TGTGCCAGCAGTTACCAAGGGTCGTTGATCGAGCAGTACTTC

v_gene: TRBV7-2
abundance: NA
j_gene: TRBJ2-7
d_gene: NA
CDR3aa: CASSKLSNEQYF
CDR3nt: TGTGCCAGCAGCAAACTCTCCAACGAGCAGTACTTC

v_gene: TRBV4-1
abundance: NA
j_gene: TRBJ2-3
d_gene: TRBD2
CDR3aa: CASSLQSGVNTDTQYF
CDR3nt: TGCGCCAGCAGCTTACAAAGCGGGGTAAACACAGATACGCAGTATTTT

v_gene: TRBV10-3
abundance: few
j_gene: TRBJ2-7
d_gene: TRBD1
CDR3aa: CAISGQGRPTYEQYF
CDR3nt: TGTGCCATCAGTGGACAGGGGCGCCCCACCTACGAGCAGTACTTC

v_gene: TRBV6-1
abundance: few
j_gene: TRBJ1-2
d_gene: NA
CDR3aa: CASSDPLLIYGYTF
CDR3nt: TGTGCCAGCAGTGACCCCCTCCTTATCTATGGCTACACCTTC

v_gene: TRBV29-1
abundance: few
j_gene: TRBJ2-1
d_gene: NA
CDR3aa: CSVEGGPFYNEQFF
CDR3nt: TGCAGCGTTGAAGGGGGTCCCTTTTACAATGAGCAGTTCTTC

v_gene: TRBV27
abundance: NA
j_gene: TRBJ2-1
d_gene: NA
CDR3aa: CASSLYTGSDNEQFF
CDR3nt: TGTGCGAGCAGTTTATACACCGGGTCCGACAATGAGCAGTTCTTC

v_gene: TRBV12-3/TRBV12-4
abundance: NA
j_gene: TRBJ1-5
d_gene: NA
CDR3aa: CASTQGSQPQHF
CDR3nt: TGTGCCAGCACCCAAGGATCCCAGCCCCAGCATTTT

v_gene: TRBV7-9
abundance: few
j_gene: TRBJ2-5
d_gene: NA
CDR3aa: CASSLDVTQKETQYF
CDR3nt: TGTGCCAGCAGCTTAGACGTCACGCAGAAAGAGACCCAGTACTTC